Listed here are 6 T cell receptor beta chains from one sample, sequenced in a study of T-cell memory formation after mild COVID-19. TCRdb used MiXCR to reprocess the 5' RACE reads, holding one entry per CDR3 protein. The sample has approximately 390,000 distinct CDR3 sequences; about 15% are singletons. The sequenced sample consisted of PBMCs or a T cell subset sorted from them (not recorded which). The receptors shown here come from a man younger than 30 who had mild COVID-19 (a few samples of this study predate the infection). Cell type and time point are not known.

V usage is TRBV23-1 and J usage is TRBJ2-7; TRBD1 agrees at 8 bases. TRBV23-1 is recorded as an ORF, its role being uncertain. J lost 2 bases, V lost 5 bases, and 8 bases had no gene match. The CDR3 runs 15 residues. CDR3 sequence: CASSSRDRPAYEQYV. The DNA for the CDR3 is TGCGCCAGCAGTTCCCGGGACAGGCCAGCCTACGAGCAGTACGTC.

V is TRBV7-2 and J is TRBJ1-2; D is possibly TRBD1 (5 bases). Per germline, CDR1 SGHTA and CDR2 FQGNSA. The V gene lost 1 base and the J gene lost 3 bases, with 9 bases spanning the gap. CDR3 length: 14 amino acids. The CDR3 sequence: CASSLDLGHYGYTF. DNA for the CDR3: TGTGCCAGCAGCTTAGATCTGGGGCACTATGGCTACACCTTC.

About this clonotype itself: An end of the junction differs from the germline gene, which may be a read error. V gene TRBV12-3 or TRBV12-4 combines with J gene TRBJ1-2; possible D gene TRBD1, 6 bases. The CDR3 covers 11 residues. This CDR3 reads CASRDGTFGAF. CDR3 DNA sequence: TGTGCCAGCAGAGACGGGACATTCGGCGCCTTC.

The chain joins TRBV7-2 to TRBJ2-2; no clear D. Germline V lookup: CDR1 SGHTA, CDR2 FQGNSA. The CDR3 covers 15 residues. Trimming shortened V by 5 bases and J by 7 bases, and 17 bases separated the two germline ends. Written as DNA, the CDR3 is TGTGCCAGCAGCCCATCCCCCTCGGTGAACGGGGAGCTGTTTTTT. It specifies CASSPSPSVNGELFF.

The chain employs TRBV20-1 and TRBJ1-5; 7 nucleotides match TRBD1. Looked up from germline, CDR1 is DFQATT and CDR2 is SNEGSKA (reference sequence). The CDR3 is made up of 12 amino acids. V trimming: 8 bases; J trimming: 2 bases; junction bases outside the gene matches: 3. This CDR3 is CSTDRGNQPQHF. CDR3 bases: TGCAGTACAGACAGGGGCAATCAGCCCCAGCATTTT.

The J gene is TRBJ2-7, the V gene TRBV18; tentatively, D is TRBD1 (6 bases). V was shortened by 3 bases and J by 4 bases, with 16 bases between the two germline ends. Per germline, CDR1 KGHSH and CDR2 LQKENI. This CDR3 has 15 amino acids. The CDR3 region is CASSPTSDSRYEQYV. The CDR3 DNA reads TGTGCCAGCTCACCGACTTCGGACAGCCGATACGAGCAGTACGTC.